This T cell receptor (beta chain) is drawn from a study of CD8+ T cells in alopecia areata. The treatment here: oral pan-JAK inhibitor, 5-10 mg twice daily. This CDR3 comprises 16 residues. J gave up 7 bases and V 2 bases, and 10 bases lay outside the gene matches. The germline gives CDR1 MGHRA, CDR2 YSYEKL. cDNA reverse transcribed from extracted RNA served as the sequencing template. TCRdb's copy holds only in-frame clones and misses some; the assay was immunoSEQ multiplex PCR. The sample lists roughly 140,000 clones; 82% were seen once. The source of this sequence is a human donor with alopecia areata. The rearrangement uses TRBV4-1 and TRBJ2-1; the match to TRBD1 covers 8 bases. Sequencing was performed on CD8+ T cells sorted from blood, taken at week 4, from a patient treated with tofacitinib. CDR3 in amino acids: CASSQPYRDRRNEQFF. The CDR3 DNA reads as TGCGCCAGCAGCCAACCTTACCGGGACAGGCGGAATGAGCAGTTCTTC.